The sequence of this TCR beta chain was determined in a study of shared clonotypes between healthy human individuals (dated by TCRdb to between 2020 and 2021). About the investigation overall: A couple of women and three men aged 18 to 49 years were included in the cohort. Each donor's leukapheresis produced roughly between about 0.9 and 9.5 billion PBMCs. Different laboratories and diverse techniques were used to prepare libraries and sequence TCR repertoires, to increase sequencing depth and limit assay-specific biases. Blood TCR repertoires of a handful of healthy adults were deeply sequenced to estimate repertoire size and the extent of clonotype sharing between individuals. The paper as a whole reports these results and caveats: Sampling was restricted to blood, and TCR repertoires in tissue are likely to differ from TCR repertoires in blood. Pairwise subsampling indicated that sequencing depth was expected to affect the degree of clonotype sharing among donors. The small number of donors limited the genetic and exposure-history diversity represented.

The donors were healthy, HIV-negative adults with no recently reported acute infections or vaccinations. All donors were Caucasian adults living in Nashville, Tennessee, USA. For unsorted samples, 100 million or so PBMCs were counted, and genomic DNA was extracted using the QIAamp DNA Blood Mini kit. Blood was collected by leukapheresis, and PBMCs were isolated by Ficoll-Histopaque density gradient centrifugation and then cryopreserved in liquid nitrogen vapor phase. To note about this clone: The specificity of this receptor is unknown. This may stem from a read error, because a much larger clone lies one nucleotide away.

Using the deep immunoSEQ assay, TCR CDR3 regions were amplified from genomic DNA by multiplex PCR. Extracted genomic DNA from each cell subset was distributed evenly across all wells of several immunoSEQ 96-well plates, and each plate was treated as a replicate. For unsorted PBMC, 300 ng genomic DNA, equal to 30,000 or so T cell genomes, was loaded into each replicate PCR. Ten immunoSEQ deep assay plates were used to sequence unsorted PBMC genomic DNA. Purified libraries were quantified with a Qubit 3.0 fluorometer, sized on a Bioanalyzer 2100, and re-quantified with the KAPA Library Quantification kit. Every immunoSEQ 96-well plate was sequenced on a separate single-read 150-cycle Illumina NextSeq 550 flow cell. The original methods were these. The immunoSEQ output contained only junctional sequences without quality scores, so filtering could not match that applied to full-length reads. To assign V/J genes and CDR3, sequences were annotated against IMGT germline references using PyIR, a Python wrapper for IgBLAST v1.9. Reads were filtered out if the reads had weak V/J assignments (E-value above 1e-6), no CDR3, stop codons, out-of-frame junctions, or ambiguous translated residues. V3J clonotypes were defined by identical inferred V gene, J gene, and CDR3 amino acid sequence. The percentage overlap between two repertoires was calculated by dividing the number of shared unique clonotypes by the size of the smaller repertoire. Richness of each repertoire was evaluated using RTK rarefaction, the Chao1 estimator, and Recon v2.1 estimates of unobserved clonotypes. Drawn from immuneACCESS, this table holds only the in-frame rearrangements with V and J called that TCRdb kept. Clones are partly lost; checked studies trace under half to an unresolved V gene and leave the rest unexplained. For V, J and clone size, that table is used; D and trimming come from the DNA. Counted in this sample were approximately 440,000 clones; roughly 80% of them appeared once. Approximately 12% of the sample goes to the ten largest clones.

CDR3 length: 16 amino acids, cysteine to phenylalanine. Just CDR3 DNA is preserved here, 48 bases in frame from base 1. V was cut back by 1 base and J by 6 bases, leaving a gap of 19 bases between them. As encoded in the germline V gene, CDR1 is SGHAT while CDR2 is FQNNGV. Sequenced: PBMCs. Recombination linked TRBV11-2 to TRBJ2-7; the D region may be TRBD1 or TRBD2, each matching 5 bases equally. The sequence was collected from a woman between 40 and 50 years old in good health. Some clones in this sample may be carry-over from other donors' samples. The DNA reads as follows: TGTGCCAGCAGCTTAGGCCCTACCAGGGAGAAGGGCGAGCAGTACTTC. This yields the protein CASSLGPTREKGEQYF.